Described below is a single TCR beta chain sequence and its context. The target of this receptor is not known. No qualities accompany the bases; no much larger clone lies one base away. TRB sequencing was run on genomic DNA with either the immunoSEQ assay at survey resolution or the hsTCRB kit. As for the authors' bioinformatics: The immunoSEQ software was used for initial read processing, and the LymphoSeq R package was used for repertoire analyses. Clonality was computed as 1 minus normalized Shannon entropy, and a Gini coefficient was also calculated for each TRB dataset. Phenotypes of unsorted samples were inferred by mapping TRB sequences from sorted subsets of the recipient or donor onto the same recipient's unsorted samples. TCRdb re-hosts the immuneACCESS table, in-frame sequences only. Its copies lack some clones; in the studies checked, an unresolved V gene accounts for under half of them, and the cause for the rest is not known. V, J and clone size derive from that table, while D and trimming were established from the DNA sequence. This sample gives roughly 9,900 clones in total; roughly 86% of them show up just once. 25% to 30% of the sample is held by the ten biggest clonotypes.

The CDR3 runs 13 residues from the cysteine to the phenylalanine. Only the CDR3 DNA stays, 39 bases, in frame from base 1. The germline V gene yields SNHLY for CDR1 and FYNNEI for CDR2. After removal of 6 bases from V and 6 bases from J, the junction retains 6 bases not matched to a gene. The data belong to a study of T cells after posttransplantation cyclophosphamide (dated by TCRdb to 2016 to 2017). A note on the overall study: T cell repertoire reconstitution was tracked by TRB sequencing after myeloablative bone marrow transplantation in which posttransplantation cyclophosphamide was used as GVHD prophylaxis. Samples from about 32 PTCy-treated patients and 16 related bone marrow donors of those patients were subjected to antigen receptor sequencing. Blood from all 35 or so PTCy patients with 1-year posttransplant specimens was subjected to TRB sequencing. Up to about 3 additional blood samples from 2 to 5.2 years after transplant were also TRB-sequenced in 3 patients, as was pretransplant blood from 4 patients. Because TRA and TRB clonality correlated tightly in some ten samples, later TCR analyses were limited to TRB. Public TRB sequences were queried against a database of over 3,000 sequences associated with responses to pathogens, tumor antigens, self-antigens and alloantigens.

Taken with the paper, the label for treatment or condition translates to: high-dose cyclophosphamide on days +3 and +4 as single-agent GVHD prophylaxis. Patients in the PTCy group got busulfan and fludarabine conditioning, a marrow graft from a related or unrelated donor, and cyclophosphamide on days +3 and +4. The PTCy-treated patients were drawn from a prospective, multi-institutional clinical trial. Mononuclear cells from peripheral blood and bone marrow were separated by Ficoll-Hypaque density centrifugation and then cryopreserved. CD4+ and CD8+ T cells, including naive and memory subsets, were sorted by FACS on a FACSAria II. The investigation overall reported the following: The TRB repertoires of T cells infiltrating skin or GI tract showed only limited overlap with the TRB repertoires of T cells in blood. Across approximately 41 patients, TRB clonality was highly associated with recipient CMV seropositivity and CMV reactivation, and PTCy diversity was similar to diversity in CNI/methotrexate controls. Donor-recipient similarity was low at 1-2 months but increased during the first year, and donor CD8+ memory clones often dominated later blood repertoires.

The sequences come from CD4+ T cells sorted from PBMCs, collected after allogeneic stem cell transplant with posttransplant cyclophosphamide. The V and J segments used are TRBV2 and TRBJ1-1; 8 of the junction bases match TRBD1. The sequence derives from a male patient in his thirties who received an allogeneic stem cell transplant from a related donor, was CMV-positive, and had acute GVHD only. After a transplant, some T cells may be the graft donor's own cells. The CDR3 has the sequence CASSDLQGAEAFF. The nucleotides are TGTGCCAGCAGCGACCTACAGGGGGCTGAAGCTTTCTTT.